These 29 T cell receptor beta chains originate from one sample sequenced in a study of T-cell memory formation after mild COVID-19. MiXCR, applied by TCRdb to the 5' RACE reads, yields one record per CDR3 protein. The table records a few hundred thousand distinct CDR3 sequences, approximately 22% of them present only once. The source material was PBMCs or a T cell subset sorted from them (not recorded which). The receptors here all came from a man younger than 35 who had mild COVID-19 (a few samples of this study predate the infection). Cell type and time point are not known.

The CDR3 sequence: CASSRLDGQETQYF. Written as DNA, the CDR3 is TGTGCCAGCAGTCGACTGGACGGCCAAGAGACCCAGTACTTC. The chain is built from TRBV12-3 or TRBV12-4 and TRBJ2-5; D call uncertain. Trimming shortened V by 5 bases and J by 1 base, and 11 bases separated the two germline ends. The CDR3 runs 14 residues.

The genes are TRBV7-9 and TRBJ2-7, with D perhaps matching TRBD1 (6 bases). CDR1 is SEHNR and CDR2 is FQNEAQ in the germline V gene (reference sequence). The CDR3 totals 13 residues. Trimming took 4 bases from V and 2 from J, leaving 9 bases between them. The CDR3 region has the DNA TGTGCCAGCAGCTCGGACAGCACCTACGAGCAGTACGTC. Translation gives CASSSDSTYEQYV.

This clonotype has more than one count but fewer than ten. The rearrangement uses TRBV7-9 and TRBJ2-3; D gene unclear. Germline V gene lookup returns CDR1 SEHNR and CDR2 FQNEAQ (reference sequence). CDR3 length: 16 residues. The V end lost 4 bases, the J end lost 1 base, and 15 bases lay between the germline ends. CDR3 residues: CASSSLGPAGTDTQYF. CDR3 bases: TGTGCCAGCAGCTCCCTCGGCCCAGCCGGCACAGATACGCAGTATTTT. Variable domain in full (rest from reference TRBV7-9 and TRBJ2-3): DTGVSQNPRHKITKRGQNVTFRCDPISEHNRLYWYRQTLGQGPEFLTYFQNEAQLEKSRLLSDRFSAERPKGSFSTLEIQRTEQGDSAMYLCASSSLGPAGTDTQYFGPGTRLTVL.

This clonotype appeared a few times. The gene calls are TRBV5-6 and TRBJ2-3; D perhaps matches TRBD2 (6 bases). The germline V gene encodes CDR1 SGHDT and CDR2 YYEEEE. Trimming stripped 0 bases from V and 3 bases from J, with 8 bases between. CDR3 length: 14 amino acids. This CDR3 is CASSLALATDTQYF. CDR3 nucleotides: TGTGCCAGCAGCTTGGCCCTAGCGACAGATACGCAGTATTTT.

V and J are TRBV4-3 and TRBJ2-5; D possibly corresponds to TRBD2 (6 bases). The CDR3 spans 14 residues. The V gene's germline CDR1 is LGHNA and CDR2 YSLEER. The ends were cut back, 2 bases at V and 6 bases at J, with 13 bases in the middle. In nucleotides, the CDR3 is TGCGCCAGCAGCCAATCCCAGGGCGGGAAGACCCAGTACTTC. Residues: CASSQSQGGKTQYF.

This clonotype was observed once. The chain employs TRBV12-3 or TRBV12-4 and TRBJ2-7; maybe TRBD2 (5 bases). This CDR3 has 14 amino acids. Trimming shortened V by 6 bases and J by 3 bases, and 15 bases separated the two germline ends. The CDR3 DNA reads TGTGCCAGCAGCGGCGGGCTGAGTTTCTACGAGCAGTACTTC. Translated: CASSGGLSFYEQYF.

This clonotype turned up a few times. This rearrangement joins TRBV29-1 to TRBJ2-4, with a possible D match to TRBD1 (5 bases). From germline, CDR1 is SQVTM and CDR2 ANQGSEA. Trimming took off 5 bases at V and 8 bases at J, with 16 bases between the two ends. There are 13 residues in the CDR3. CDR3 in amino acids: CSVSDTSKDIQYF. CDR3 sequence (DNA): TGCAGCGTTTCGGACACCTCGAAGGACATTCAGTACTTC.

The chain carries TRBV5-4 and TRBJ2-3; D remains unclear. In germline, CDR1 is SGHNT, CDR2 YYREEE (reference sequence). Trimming cost V 4 bases and J 0 bases, with 21 bases left between them. This CDR3 is 18 amino acids long. CDR3 nucleotides: TGTGCCAGCAGCGCCCCGTTCCGGTGGCAGGCCAGCACAGATACGCAGTATTTT. This translates into CASSAPFRWQASTDTQYF.

V usage is TRBV5-1 and J usage is TRBJ1-1, with D unresolved. V lost 2 bases, J lost 12 bases, and 20 bases lay in between. CDR1 and CDR2 from the germline V gene are SGHRS and YFSETQ. The CDR3 sequence is 14 residues long. The CDR3 sequence: CASSFTIENTQTFF. As DNA, the CDR3 is TGCGCCAGCAGCTTCACTATCGAGAACACCCAGACTTTCTTT.

The gene calls are TRBV29-1 and TRBJ1-2, with D unresolved. Per the germline V gene, CDR1 is SQVTM and CDR2 is ANQGSEA. The V gene lost 6 bases and the J gene lost 0 bases, with 8 bases spanning the gap. The CDR3 runs to 12 residues. CDR3 region: CSVPVANYGYTF. CDR3 coding DNA: TGCAGCGTGCCGGTAGCTAACTATGGCTACACCTTC.

This clonotype came up a few times. This chain links TRBV4-3 with TRBJ2-7, with D hard to call. Trimming took 0 bases from V and 9 from J, leaving 12 bases between them. Germline CDR1 LGHNA, CDR2 YSLEER. CDR3 size: 13 residues. CDR3: CASSQEVAGRQYF. DNA for the CDR3: TGCGCCAGCAGCCAAGAGGTTGCAGGACGGCAGTACTTC.

The CDR3 here is CATSGAVNTEAFF. The CDR3 DNA reads TGTGCCACCAGCGGGGCGGTGAACACTGAAGCTTTCTTT. This chain uses TRBV15 with TRBJ1-1; tentatively, D is TRBD1 (5 bases). The V gene's germline CDR1 is LNHNV and CDR2 YYDKDF (reference sequence). Deletions cut 5 bases from V and 0 bases from J, with 7 bases between. This CDR3 has 13 amino acids.

This clonotype was observed a few times. The rearrangement joins TRBV12-3 or TRBV12-4 to TRBJ1-4; D is perhaps TRBD1 (5 bases). V lost 6 bases and J 3 bases, leaving 14 bases between the germline ends. This CDR3 comprises 15 residues. CDR3 residues: CASRSQGRANEKLFF. CDR3 in DNA: TGTGCCAGCAGATCCCAGGGAAGAGCTAATGAAAAACTGTTTTTT.

The chain couples TRBV5-1 to TRBJ2-7, with 15 bases that match TRBD2. Trimming at V came to 4 bases and at J to 5 bases, leaving 13 bases not matched to a gene. The CDR3 length is 18 residues. Per germline, CDR1 SGHRS and CDR2 YFSETQ. CDR3 loop: CASSPAPGLAGGGHEQYF. DNA of the CDR3: TGCGCCAGCAGCCCAGCTCCGGGACTAGCGGGAGGAGGGCACGAGCAGTACTTC.

This clonotype was detected only a few times. The V and J genes are TRBV6-5 and TRBJ1-1; TRBD1 matches at 9 bases. After removal of 7 bases from V and 3 bases from J, the junction contained 6 bases not matched to a gene. Germline CDR1 MNHEY, CDR2 SVGAGI. The CDR3 length is 14 residues. In DNA form, the CDR3 reads TGTGCCAGCACCCCACAGGGGGCCGACACTGAAGCTTTCTTT. As protein: CASTPQGADTEAFF.

This clonotype has just a few counts. CDR3 amino acids: CASARRGGGDYNEQFF. The CDR3 region has the DNA TGTGCCAGCGCCCGGCGGGGCGGGGGTGACTACAATGAGCAGTTCTTC. This chain connects TRBV7-9 to TRBJ2-1, with 7 bases fitting TRBD2. CDR1 is SEHNR and CDR2 is FQNEAQ in the germline V gene (reference sequence). The CDR3 extends over 16 amino acids. After removal of 8 bases from V and 3 bases from J, the junction contained 13 bases not matched to a gene.

The V gene is TRBV7-8, the J gene TRBJ1-1; D is ambiguous. Germline-derived CDR1 and CDR2 are SGHVS and FQNEAQ. With 1 base removed from V and 7 bases from J, the gap between germline ends came to 10 bases. The CDR3 runs 13 residues. This chain's CDR3 is CASSLDTRDEAFF. CDR3 bases: TGTGCCAGCAGCTTAGACACCCGGGATGAAGCTTTCTTT.

This clonotype was seen only a few times. The V and J genes are TRBV3-1 and TRBJ1-1; D is possibly TRBD1 (6 bases). The CDR3 runs to 13 residues. Germline V gene lookup returns CDR1 LGHDT and CDR2 YNNKEL (reference sequence). V lost 8 bases, J lost 4 bases, and 14 bases lay in between. The CDR3 bases are TGTGCCAGCCGTCAAGGGGGAGGCACTGAAGCTTTCTTT. Translation gives CASRQGGGTEAFF.

V and J are TRBV5-1 and TRBJ2-6; D not resolved. The germline V gene has CDR1 SGHRS and CDR2 YFSETQ. The CDR3 is 16 amino acids. With 0 bases removed from V and 0 bases from J, the gap between germline ends came to 7 bases. The CDR3 loop reads CASSLAEASGANVLTF. CDR3 nucleotide sequence: TGCGCCAGCAGCTTGGCCGAGGCCTCTGGGGCCAACGTCCTGACTTTC.

The rearrangement joins TRBV4-2 to TRBJ1-6; D not certain. From germline, CDR1 is LGHNA and CDR2 YNFKEQ. V was clipped by 0 bases and J by 14 bases, with 11 bases between them. The CDR3 runs to 13 residues. In nucleotides, the CDR3 is TGTGCCAGCAGCCAAGAAAGGTCTCAAACCCTCCACTTT. Its translation is CASSQERSQTLHF.

There are many counts of this clonotype. J is TRBJ2-1 and V is TRBV7-2; 8 bases fit TRBD1. V trimming: 5 bases; J trimming: 1 base; junction bases outside the gene matches: 4. Germline-derived CDR1 and CDR2 are SGHTA and FQGNSA. The CDR3 is made up of 15 amino acids. In nucleotides, the CDR3 is TGTGCCAGCAGCCCACGGACAGGGTCCTACAATGAGCAGTTCTTC. Translated, it gives CASSPRTGSYNEQFF.

V usage is TRBV5-1 and J usage is TRBJ1-1; the D is unclear. The germline CDR1 and CDR2 sequences are SGHRS and YFSETQ. This CDR3 is built from 14 residues. Trimming stripped 7 bases from V and 1 base from J, with 14 bases between. For the CDR3, the DNA is TGCGCCAGCCACGGGCCGGCGGGGAACACTGAAGCTTTCTTT. It encodes CASHGPAGNTEAFF. Full variable domain (missing parts from reference TRBV5-1 and TRBJ1-1): KAGVTQTPRYLIKTRGQQVTLSCSPISGHRSVSWYQQTPGQGLQFLFEYFSETQRNKGNFPGRFSGRQFSNSRSEMNVSTLELGDSALYLCASHGPAGNTEAFFGQGTRLTVV.

This clonotype was counted a few times. The chain recombines TRBV7-2 with TRBJ2-2; 8 positions agree with TRBD2. The CDR3 has 18 amino acids. The germline CDR1 and CDR2 sequences are SGHTA and FQGNSA. V was clipped by 5 bases and J by 5 bases; unmatched bases: 16. CDR3 DNA sequence: TGTGCCAGCAGCCCGTCTGTGTCGAGCGGGGGTCGTACCGGGGAGCTGTTTTTT. Encoded protein: CASSPSVSSGGRTGELFF.

This chain links TRBV11-2 with TRBJ1-2; D may be TRBD1 (5 bases). Between the trimmed V and J ends, which lost 1 base and 6 bases, there was a span of 18 bases. Germline values: CDR1 SGHAT, CDR2 FQNNGV. CDR3 length: 16 amino acids. The CDR3 reads CASSLAPWGGRNGYTF. For the CDR3, the DNA is TGTGCCAGCAGCTTAGCCCCCTGGGGCGGGCGGAATGGCTACACCTTC. Combining the CDR3 with reference TRBV11-2 and TRBJ1-2 gives the whole variable domain EAGVAQSPRYKIIEKRQSVAFWCNPISGHATLYWYQQILGQGPKLLIQFQNNGVVDDSQLPKDRFSAERLKGVDSTLKIQPAKLEDSAVYLCASSLAPWGGRNGYTFGSGTRLTVV.

The V and J genes are TRBV5-5 and TRBJ1-1; D is unclear. Trimming took 2 bases from V and 0 from J, leaving 20 bases between them. CDR1 is SGHKS, CDR2 YYEKEE, per germline (reference sequence). This CDR3 has 18 amino acids. The CDR3 spells CASSLDGVGHFMNTEAFF. The CDR3 DNA follows: TGTGCCAGCAGCTTAGATGGTGTCGGTCACTTCATGAACACTGAAGCTTTCTTT.

CDR3 coding DNA: TGCGCCAGCAGCTTGGACGGGACAGGGTCGGCAGATACGCAGTATTTT. Its translation is CASSLDGTGSADTQYF. This chain connects TRBV5-1 to TRBJ2-3, with 9 bases lining up with TRBD1. Germline values: CDR1 SGHRS, CDR2 YFSETQ. The CDR3 totals 16 residues. The junction had 6 bases not matched to a gene; V was cut back by 0 bases and J by 4 bases.

V usage is TRBV5-1 and J usage is TRBJ2-7; 7 bases line up with TRBD1. Germline V gives CDR1 SGHRS, CDR2 YFSETQ. The CDR3 consists of 14 residues. V shed 4 bases and J 0 bases; nucleotides not matched to a gene: 4. The CDR3 sequence is CASSLQGISYEQYF. The DNA of the CDR3 is TGCGCCAGCAGCCTACAGGGGATCTCCTACGAGCAGTACTTC.

Only a few counts were recorded for this clonotype. The rearrangement links TRBV7-3 to TRBJ2-2; D is undetermined. CDR1 and CDR2 (germline): SGHTA, FQGTGA. The V end lost 5 bases, the J end lost 6 bases, and 16 bases lay between the germline ends. CDR3 length equals 15 residues. The CDR3 reads CASSVGPLTSGELFF. The CDR3 region has the DNA TGTGCCAGCAGCGTCGGTCCCTTAACGTCCGGGGAGCTGTTTTTT.

V is TRBV5-1 and J is TRBJ2-7; D might be TRBD1 or TRBD2, each matching 5 bases. The germline gives CDR1 SGHRS, CDR2 YFSETQ. Trimming took 4 bases from V and 5 from J, leaving 19 bases between them. The CDR3 contains 15 residues. The CDR3 nucleotides read TGCGCCAGCAGCCCCGGCGGGCCAGGGTACAACGAGCAGTACTTC. Amino acid sequence: CASSPGGPGYNEQYF.